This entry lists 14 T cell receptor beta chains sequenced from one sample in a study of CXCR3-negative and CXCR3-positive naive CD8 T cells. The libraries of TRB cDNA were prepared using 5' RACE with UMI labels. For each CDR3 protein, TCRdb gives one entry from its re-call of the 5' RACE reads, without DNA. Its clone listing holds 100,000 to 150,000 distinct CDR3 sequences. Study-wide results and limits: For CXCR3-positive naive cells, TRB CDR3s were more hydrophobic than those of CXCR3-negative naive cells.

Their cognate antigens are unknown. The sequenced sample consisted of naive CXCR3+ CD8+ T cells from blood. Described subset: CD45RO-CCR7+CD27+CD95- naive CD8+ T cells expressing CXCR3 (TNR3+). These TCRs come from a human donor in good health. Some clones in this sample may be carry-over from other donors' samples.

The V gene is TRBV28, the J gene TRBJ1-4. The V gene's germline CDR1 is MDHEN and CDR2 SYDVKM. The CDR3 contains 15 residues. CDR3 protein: CASSFEDRRGEKLFF.

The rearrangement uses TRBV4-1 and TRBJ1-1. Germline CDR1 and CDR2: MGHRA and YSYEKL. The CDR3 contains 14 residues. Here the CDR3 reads CASSQGSANTEAFF.

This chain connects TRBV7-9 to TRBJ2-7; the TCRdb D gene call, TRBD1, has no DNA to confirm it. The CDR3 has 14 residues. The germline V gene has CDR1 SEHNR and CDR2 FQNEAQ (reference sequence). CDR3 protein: CASSFVQGENEQYF.

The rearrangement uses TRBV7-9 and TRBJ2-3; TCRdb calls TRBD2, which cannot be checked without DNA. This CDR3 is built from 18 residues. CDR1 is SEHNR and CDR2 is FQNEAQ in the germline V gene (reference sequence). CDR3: CASSLGGPKGTTTDTQYF.

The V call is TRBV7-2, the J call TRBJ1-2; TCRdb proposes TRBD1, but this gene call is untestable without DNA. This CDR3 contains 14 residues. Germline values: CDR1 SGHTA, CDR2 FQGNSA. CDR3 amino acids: CASSPPGVVYGYTF.

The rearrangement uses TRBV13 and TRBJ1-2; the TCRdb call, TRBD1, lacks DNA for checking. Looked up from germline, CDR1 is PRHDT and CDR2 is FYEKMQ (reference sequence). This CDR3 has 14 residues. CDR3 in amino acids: CASSPRGSNYGYTF.

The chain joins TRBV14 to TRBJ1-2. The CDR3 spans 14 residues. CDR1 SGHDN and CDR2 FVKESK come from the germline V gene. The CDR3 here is CASSAPFYDYGYTF.

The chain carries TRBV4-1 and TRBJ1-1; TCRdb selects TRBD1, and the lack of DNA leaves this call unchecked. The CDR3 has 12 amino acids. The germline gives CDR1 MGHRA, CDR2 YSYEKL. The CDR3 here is CASSQAGSGAFF.

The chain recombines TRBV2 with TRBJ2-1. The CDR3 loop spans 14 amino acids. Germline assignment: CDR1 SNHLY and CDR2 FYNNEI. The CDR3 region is CASSADSSYNEQFF.

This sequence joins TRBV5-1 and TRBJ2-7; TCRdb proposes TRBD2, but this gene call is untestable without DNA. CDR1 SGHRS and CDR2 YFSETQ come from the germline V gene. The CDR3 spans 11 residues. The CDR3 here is CASGRGSEQYF.

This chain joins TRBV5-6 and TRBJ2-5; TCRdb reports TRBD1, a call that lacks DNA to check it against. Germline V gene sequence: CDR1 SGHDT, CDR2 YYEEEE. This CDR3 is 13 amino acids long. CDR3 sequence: CASSPGTSGTQYF.

CDR3 loop: CASSYGQNTEAFF. The J gene is TRBJ1-1, the V gene TRBV7-8; the TCRdb call, TRBD1, lacks DNA for checking. Germline CDR1 SGHVS, CDR2 FQNEAQ. The CDR3 spans 13 residues.

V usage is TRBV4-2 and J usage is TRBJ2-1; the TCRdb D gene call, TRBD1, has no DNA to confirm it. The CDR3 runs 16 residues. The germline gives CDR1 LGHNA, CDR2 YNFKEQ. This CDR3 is CASSQEGGTVYNEQFF.

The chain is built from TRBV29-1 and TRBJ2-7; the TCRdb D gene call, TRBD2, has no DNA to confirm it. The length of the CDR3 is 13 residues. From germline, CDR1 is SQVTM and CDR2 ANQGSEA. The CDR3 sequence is CSVRDGPSYEQYF.